Listed here are 3 T cell receptor beta chains from one sample, sequenced in a study of Ad26.COV2.S vaccination and SARS-CoV-2 variants. Produced via immunoSEQ multiplex PCR; TCRdb's table is partial and in-frame only. Among about 440,000 clones listed, approximately 90% were seen once. Treatment described: about 20 received Ad26.COV2.S at low or high dose, single or two shots; several received placebo; per-sample allocation not given. Samples were taken on day 63 after the first vaccine or placebo injection. The specimen comprised peripheral blood, sampled in a trial of Ad26.COV2.S vaccine versus placebo. The receptor source for this set is a person between 18 and 65 years old who received the Ad26.COV2.S COVID-19 vaccine or a placebo.

This clone occurred once. V is TRBV7-2 and J is TRBJ2-1; TRBD2 matches at 8 bases. Germline V lookup: CDR1 SGHTA, CDR2 FQGNSA. This CDR3 has 14 amino acids. J gave up 8 bases and V 1 base, and 4 bases lay outside the gene matches. This CDR3 reads CASSLEAGGYEQFF. The CDR3 DNA sequence: TGTGCCAGCAGCTTAGAGGCGGGAGGTTATGAGCAGTTCTTC.

The genes are TRBV5-4 and TRBJ2-1, with D possibly being TRBD1 (7 bases). V gave up 3 bases and J gave up 8 bases, with 12 bases separating them. This CDR3 is built from 13 residues. Germline lookup yields CDR1 SGHNT and CDR2 YYREEE (reference sequence). The CDR3 protein is CASSSQGGYEQFF. The CDR3 bases are TGTGCCAGCAGCTCCCAGGGGGGATATGAGCAGTTCTTC.

The chain couples TRBV6-5 to TRBJ2-7; D perhaps matches TRBD1 (6 bases). Trimming cost V 9 bases and J 6 bases, with 18 bases left between them. The germline gives CDR1 MNHEY, CDR2 SVGAGI. The CDR3 has 13 residues. Here the CDR3 DNA reads TGTGCCAGTCGTCTTCAGGGGCTGGGCGAGCAGTACTTC. Translating gives CASRLQGLGEQYF.